The present T cell receptor beta chain was sequenced within a study of cytomegalovirus exposure and HLA in healthy donors. Per germline, CDR1 LNHDA and CDR2 SQIVND (reference sequence). The CDR3 contains 16 residues. The V gene lost 5 bases and the J gene lost 4 bases, with 19 bases spanning the gap. It was with 60 Vbeta and 13 Jbeta primers that the PCR ran. Clones were sequenced by immunoSEQ multiplex PCR, and TCRdb holds only the in-frame ones, with some missing. Of 150,000 or so clones in the sample, roughly 80% were seen once. The source material was PBMCs. This clonotype was obtained from a man aged 35 to 55 in good health and CMV-seropositive. V usage is TRBV19 and J usage is TRBJ2-3, with a weak D call TRBD2 (7 bases). This CDR3 reads CASSPLRTRGSDTQYF. CDR3 nucleotides: TGTGCCAGTAGTCCACTTCGGACTAGGGGGTCAGATACGCAGTATTTT.